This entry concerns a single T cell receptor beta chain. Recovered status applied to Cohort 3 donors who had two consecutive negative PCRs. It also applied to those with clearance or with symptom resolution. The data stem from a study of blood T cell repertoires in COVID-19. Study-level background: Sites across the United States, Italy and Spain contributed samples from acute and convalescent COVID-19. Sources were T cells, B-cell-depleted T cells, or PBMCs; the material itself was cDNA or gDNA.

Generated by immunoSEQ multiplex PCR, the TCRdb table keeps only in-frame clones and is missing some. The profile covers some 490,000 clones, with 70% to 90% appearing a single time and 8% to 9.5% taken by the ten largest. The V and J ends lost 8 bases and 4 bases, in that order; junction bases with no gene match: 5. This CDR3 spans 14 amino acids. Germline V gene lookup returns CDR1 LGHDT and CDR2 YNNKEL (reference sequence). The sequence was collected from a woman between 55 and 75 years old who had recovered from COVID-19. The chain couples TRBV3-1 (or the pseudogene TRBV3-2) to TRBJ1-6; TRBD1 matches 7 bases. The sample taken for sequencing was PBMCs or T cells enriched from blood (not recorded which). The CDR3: CASGSGGYNSPLHF. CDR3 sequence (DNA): TGTGCCAGCGGTTCAGGGGGGTATAATTCACCCCTCCACTTT.